The 9 T cell receptor beta chains below all came from one sample that was sequenced in a study of OX40 agonist ivuxolimab in advanced cancers. Repertoires were generated with immunoSEQ multiplex PCR, while TCRdb's copy carries only in-frame clones and drops some. The data show 15,000 to 20,000 clones, over 75% seen once. This specimen consisted of CD4+ or CD8+ T cells sorted from blood, obtained in a trial of the OX40 agonist ivuxolimab. These receptors were collected from an adult with an advanced solid tumor such as melanoma, head and neck, liver or kidney cancer.

The J gene is TRBJ2-7, the V gene TRBV5-4; weak D call: TRBD1 (6 bases). Trimming left V 2 bases short and J 6 bases short, with 12 bases between. Germline V CDR1 and CDR2: SGHNT, YYREEE (reference sequence). This CDR3 is 13 amino acids long. The CDR3, as DNA: TGTGCCAGCAGCTTCCGGGACATCCCCGAGCAGTACTTC. Translating gives CASSFRDIPEQYF.

The chain employs TRBV7-9 and TRBJ2-1, with D unclear. In germline, CDR1 is SEHNR, CDR2 FQNEAQ (reference sequence). The CDR3 length is 11 residues. Trimming took off 6 bases at V and 5 bases at J, with 5 bases between the two ends. CDR3 coding DNA: TGTGCCAGCAGGACCGACAATGAGCAGTTCTTC. Its translation: CASRTDNEQFF.

This clone was detected a few times. The chain recombines TRBV6-1 with TRBJ2-1; D possibly corresponds to TRBD2 (6 bases). Germline CDR1 is MNHNS and CDR2 is SASEGT. Trimming took off 3 bases at V and 6 bases at J, with 12 bases between the two ends. The CDR3 has 14 residues. The CDR3 is CASSEEGTINEQFF. The CDR3 coding sequence is TGTGCCAGCAGTGAGGAGGGGACCATCAATGAGCAGTTCTTC.

The V and J genes are TRBV9 and TRBJ1-3, with 8 bases matching TRBD1. The CDR3 is 18 residues long. Unmatched junction bases numbered 15, after V lost 4 bases and J lost 3 bases. Germline V gives CDR1 SGDLS, CDR2 YYNGEE. The CDR3 protein is CASSPHRQGHLGGNTIYF. In DNA, the CDR3 is TGTGCCAGCAGCCCTCATAGACAGGGGCACTTAGGTGGAAACACCATATATTTT.

This chain links TRBV7-2 with TRBJ2-2, with 7 bases identical to TRBD2. Trimming at V came to 5 bases and at J to 3 bases, leaving 12 bases not matched to a gene. The length of the CDR3 is 17 residues. From germline, CDR1 is SGHTA and CDR2 FQGNSA. CDR3 protein: CASSPDGGLEYTGELFF. CDR3 in DNA: TGTGCCAGCAGCCCAGACGGAGGACTAGAATACACCGGGGAGCTGTTTTTT. Full variable domain (outside the CDR3, taken from reference TRBV7-2 and TRBJ2-2): GAGVSQSPSNKVTEKGKDVELRCDPISGHTALYWYRQSLGQGLEFLIYFQGNSAPDKSGLPSDRFSAERTGGSVSTLTIQRTQQEDSAVYLCASSPDGGLEYTGELFFGEGSRLTVL.

A few counts support this clone. J is TRBJ2-3 and V is TRBV5-1, with 10 bases identical to TRBD2. The germline V gene has CDR1 SGHRS and CDR2 YFSETQ. The CDR3 loop spans 18 amino acids. V shed 3 bases and J 0 bases; nucleotides not matched to a gene: 10. DNA for the CDR3: TGCGCCAGCAGCTCCCTCAAGACTAGCGGGTTAAGCACAGATACGCAGTATTTT. Its protein is CASSSLKTSGLSTDTQYF.

The V gene is TRBV7-8, the J gene TRBJ2-3; D is perhaps TRBD2 (5 bases). Per germline, CDR1 SGHVS and CDR2 FQNEAQ. CDR3 length equals 15 residues. Trimming removed 1 base at V and 4 bases at J, with 12 bases between. The CDR3: CASSLVGGSSDTQYF. The CDR3 region has the DNA TGTGCCAGCAGCTTAGTAGGTGGGAGCTCAGATACGCAGTATTTT.

J is TRBJ2-1 and V is TRBV4-2; D is unclear. CDR3 length: 15 residues. The V gene lost 0 bases and the J gene lost 4 bases, with 10 bases spanning the gap. Germline V gene lookup returns CDR1 LGHNA and CDR2 YNFKEQ. The CDR3 spells CASSQDRAGYNEQFF. Here the CDR3 DNA reads TGTGCCAGCAGCCAAGATAGGGCAGGATACAATGAGCAGTTCTTC.

The chain uses TRBV6-4 and TRBJ1-2; tentative D call: TRBD1 (5 bases). CDR1 is MRHNA, CDR2 SNTAGT, per germline. Trimming removed 0 bases from V and 7 bases from J, with 12 bases in between. The CDR3 has 14 amino acids. The CDR3 here is CASSDSAGYGGYTF. The CDR3 DNA is TGTGCCAGCAGTGACTCGGCAGGGTATGGTGGCTACACCTTC.